These T cell receptor beta chains were read from a single sample in a study of a mutant IDH1 vaccine in newly diagnosed glioma. Their antigens are not known. The method was immunoSEQ multiplex PCR; TCRdb's version includes in-frame clones alone and lacks a portion of them. The sample carries tens of thousands of clones, roughly four fifths recorded once. Specimen: PBMCs, collected from a glioma patient whose treatment included an IDH1 peptide vaccine. These TCRs come from a man aged 40-50 years with glioma. Each CDR3 is given with its conserved first and last residue. D genes are given only for firm matches. Not all rows give a size; the values are once, few, many and, for expanded clones, a class.

CDR3 DNA: TGTGCCAGCAGCCCCGGGGGGGTGGGTAGGGAAAAACTGTTTTTT
CDR3 protein: CASSPGGVGREKLFF
D gene: -
clone size: -
J gene: TRBJ1-4
V gene: TRBV7-2

CDR3 DNA: TGTGCCAGTAAGATACTAGCGGGAACAGATACGCAGTATTTT
CDR3 protein: CASKILAGTDTQYF
D gene: TRBD2
clone size: -
J gene: TRBJ2-3
V gene: TRBV19

CDR3 DNA: TGTGCCAGTAGTATAAGGAGCGGTCGGACCCAGTACTTC
CDR3 protein: CASSIRSGRTQYF
D gene: -
clone size: -
J gene: TRBJ2-5
V gene: TRBV19

CDR3 DNA: TGTGCCAGCAGCGCCCGACAGGGATCGGGCACCGGGGAGCTGTTTTTT
CDR3 protein: CASSARQGSGTGELFF
D gene: TRBD1
clone size: once
J gene: TRBJ2-2
V gene: TRBV7-2

CDR3 DNA: TGCAGCGTTGGGGGGACAGGGGAGGGCGAGCAGTACTTC
CDR3 protein: CSVGGTGEGEQYF
D gene: TRBD1
clone size: -
J gene: TRBJ2-7
V gene: TRBV29-1

CDR3 DNA: TGTGCCAGCAGCAACCCCGCTAGCGGGGGGATTCTCTCAGATACGCAGTATTTT
CDR3 protein: CASSNPASGGILSDTQYF
D gene: TRBD2
clone size: -
J gene: TRBJ2-3
V gene: TRBV7-2

CDR3 DNA: TGTGCCAGCAGCTTGGCCAGGCCCGCTAACTATGGCTACACCTTC
CDR3 protein: CASSLARPANYGYTF
D gene: -
clone size: few
J gene: TRBJ1-2
V gene: TRBV5-8

CDR3 DNA: TGTGCCAGCAGCCCGGGACTAGCTGGGGAGACCCAGTACTTC
CDR3 protein: CASSPGLAGETQYF
D gene: TRBD2
clone size: -
J gene: TRBJ2-5
V gene: TRBV11-3

CDR3 DNA: TGTGCCAGCAATAAAGATGGGGCCAACGTCCTGACTTTC
CDR3 protein: CASNKDGANVLTF
D gene: -
clone size: -
J gene: TRBJ2-6
V gene: TRBV25-1

CDR3 DNA: TGTGCCAGCACCCCGACAGGTACCTACGAGCAGTACTTC
CDR3 protein: CASTPTGTYEQYF
D gene: -
clone size: -
J gene: TRBJ2-7
V gene: TRBV6-5

CDR3 DNA: TGTGCCAGCAGGCCCGGGACAGGGACGACCGGGGAGCTGTTTTTT
CDR3 protein: CASRPGTGTTGELFF
D gene: TRBD1
clone size: -
J gene: TRBJ2-2
V gene: TRBV11-3

CDR3 DNA: TGTGCCAGCAACCTCTACAGGACTCATATCGCAGAGACCCAGTACTTC
CDR3 protein: CASNLYRTHIAETQYF
D gene: -
clone size: once
J gene: TRBJ2-5
V gene: TRBV5-6

CDR3 DNA: TGTGCCAGCAGCCCTGGGGCGGGCAGTCAAGAGACCCAGTACTTC
CDR3 protein: CASSPGAGSQETQYF
D gene: -
clone size: -
J gene: TRBJ2-5
V gene: TRBV9

CDR3 DNA: TGCGCCAGCAGTGAGAACAGCTATGGCTACACCTTC
CDR3 protein: CASSENSYGYTF
D gene: -
clone size: once
J gene: TRBJ1-2
V gene: TRBV10-1

CDR3 DNA: TGTGCCAGCACTAAAGGGTACGAGCAGTACTTC
CDR3 protein: CASTKGYEQYF
D gene: -
clone size: -
J gene: TRBJ2-7
V gene: TRBV6-5

CDR3 DNA: TGTGCCAGTCTCCCAAACCGGCGGATTCGTCTGTCCTACAATGAGCAGTTCTTC
CDR3 protein: CASLPNRRIRLSYNEQFF
D gene: -
clone size: once
J gene: TRBJ2-1
V gene: TRBV27

CDR3 DNA: TGTGCCAGCAGCTTGGGTGGGTTCCCCTACGAGCAGTACTTC
CDR3 protein: CASSLGGFPYEQYF
D gene: -
clone size: -
J gene: TRBJ2-7
V gene: TRBV5-4

CDR3 DNA: TGTGCCAGCAGCTTGAGGGCGGAAGTGGCCCAGCATTTT
CDR3 protein: CASSLRAEVAQHF
D gene: -
clone size: -
J gene: TRBJ1-5
V gene: TRBV5-5

CDR3 DNA: TGTGCCAGCAGCCCGTACACCTACGAGCAGTACTTC
CDR3 protein: CASSPYTYEQYF
D gene: -
clone size: -
J gene: TRBJ2-7
V gene: TRBV14

CDR3 DNA: TGTGCCAGCAGCGTAGGTGGGGCCAAAAACATTCAGTACTTC
CDR3 protein: CASSVGGAKNIQYF
D gene: -
clone size: -
J gene: TRBJ2-4
V gene: TRBV9

CDR3 DNA: TGTGCCAGCAGTTACGCAGGCAAGGGAGACACTGAAGCTTTCTTT
CDR3 protein: CASSYAGKGDTEAFF
D gene: -
clone size: -
J gene: TRBJ1-1
V gene: TRBV6-5

CDR3 DNA: TGTGCCAGCAGCTTAGTTGGATCCGGGACAGCTTACTATGGCTACACCTTC
CDR3 protein: CASSLVGSGTAYYGYTF
D gene: TRBD1
clone size: large
J gene: TRBJ1-2
V gene: TRBV7-9

CDR3 DNA: TGTGCCTGGAGTGTAGATGGGGGAGCTGGGTTCTTC
CDR3 protein: CAWSVDGGAGFF
D gene: -
clone size: -
J gene: TRBJ2-1
V gene: TRBV30

CDR3 DNA: TGTGCCAGCAGCTCGGAAGGCTATGGCTACACCTTC
CDR3 protein: CASSSEGYGYTF
D gene: -
clone size: once
J gene: TRBJ1-2
V gene: TRBV11-2

CDR3 DNA: TGTGCCAGCAGCCCATCCGGGACTAGCGGGCGTTCAGGGGAGCTGTTTTTT
CDR3 protein: CASSPSGTSGRSGELFF
D gene: TRBD2
clone size: -
J gene: TRBJ2-2
V gene: TRBV7-2

CDR3 DNA: TGTGCCAGCAGCCCGTCCCCTGCGGACAATGAGCAGTTCTTC
CDR3 protein: CASSPSPADNEQFF
D gene: -
clone size: -
J gene: TRBJ2-1
V gene: TRBV11-1

CDR3 DNA: TGTGCCAGCAGTTCCTCGTATGGCTACACCTTC
CDR3 protein: CASSSSYGYTF
D gene: -
clone size: -
J gene: TRBJ1-2
V gene: TRBV6-1

CDR3 DNA: TGTGCCTGGTCTCAGTGGGCCAACGTCCTGACTTTC
CDR3 protein: CAWSQWANVLTF
D gene: -
clone size: -
J gene: TRBJ2-6
V gene: TRBV30

CDR3 DNA: TGTGCCAGCAGCCAGACCCATCCGACTAGCGCCTTTCTTAGGAGTACGCAGTATTTT
CDR3 protein: CASSQTHPTSAFLRSTQYF
D gene: TRBD2
clone size: -
J gene: TRBJ2-3
V gene: TRBV11-2

CDR3 DNA: TGTGCCAGCAGCAAAACTAGCGGGGAGTACAATGAGCAGTTCTTC
CDR3 protein: CASSKTSGEYNEQFF
D gene: TRBD2
clone size: -
J gene: TRBJ2-1
V gene: TRBV7-9

CDR3 DNA: TGTGCCAGCAGCCGGGTAGCGGGGGGGGCAGATACGCAGTATTTT
CDR3 protein: CASSRVAGGADTQYF
D gene: TRBD2
clone size: -
J gene: TRBJ2-3
V gene: TRBV7-2

CDR3 DNA: TGTGCCTGGAGCCCCTCGGACAGGGACCGAGGGCAGTACTTC
CDR3 protein: CAWSPSDRDRGQYF
D gene: TRBD1
clone size: -
J gene: TRBJ2-7
V gene: TRBV30